This T cell receptor beta chain was profiled in a study of CD8 T cells in ankylosing spondylitis. Broader study findings: Ankylosing spondylitis blood appeared to be characterized by a TCR beta motif of eight highly homologous variants.

The CDR3 sequence is 15 residues long. The V gene's germline CDR1 is DFQATT and CDR2 SNEGSKA (reference sequence). With V trimmed by 0 bases and J by 1 base, 4 bases remained unmatched. This clonotype came up a few times. Its antigen remains unidentified. TCRdb reanalysed the 5' RACE reads using MiXCR and keeps one entry per CDR3 protein. The sample has 390,000 or so distinct CDR3 sequences; approximately 20% are singletons. This TCR was recovered from a male donor with ankylosing spondylitis. Sequenced material: blood, either unsorted or a sorted T cell fraction (not recorded which). The chain carries TRBV20-1 and TRBJ2-3, with 7 positions matching TRBD2. The DNA of the CDR3 is TGCAGTGCTAGAGACTCTCGGGAGGGCACAGATACGCAGTATTTT. Translated: CSARDSREGTDTQYF.